This T cell receptor (beta chain) was captured by sequencing in a study of T-cell memory formation after mild COVID-19. Study-wide context: For the most part, TCR clusters were specific to one donor. Study results and caveats: The study detected some responding clones in pre-infection memory, suggesting cross-reactive memory joined. Researchers report contracting CD4+ clones mostly in CM and EM, with CD8+ clones in EMRA.

Losses at the gene ends were 6 bases for V and 8 bases for J; bases not matched to a gene: 4. The length of the CDR3 is 12 residues. Germline-derived CDR1 and CDR2 are MNHEY and SVGEGT. Constant-segment primers were used for 5'RACE, and the resulting TCR alpha and TCR beta cDNA libraries carried sample barcodes and UMIs. TCRdb re-analysed the 5' RACE reads in MiXCR, keeping a single row per CDR3 protein. This repertoire shows around 300,000 distinct CDR3 sequences, 13% found once; its top ten account for 20% to 25%. This clonotype showed up just a few times. Its cognate antigen is unknown. The chain has TRBV6-2 or TRBV6-3 and TRBJ2-1; TRBD1 matches 7 bases. Sequencing was carried out using PBMCs or a T cell subset sorted from them (not recorded which). This TCR came from a man between 18 and 35 years old who had mild COVID-19 (a few samples of this study predate the infection). Cell type and time point are not known. The DNA of the CDR3 is TGTGCCAGCAGCCACAGGGGTGATGAGCAGTTCTTC. The encoded protein is CASSHRGDEQFF.